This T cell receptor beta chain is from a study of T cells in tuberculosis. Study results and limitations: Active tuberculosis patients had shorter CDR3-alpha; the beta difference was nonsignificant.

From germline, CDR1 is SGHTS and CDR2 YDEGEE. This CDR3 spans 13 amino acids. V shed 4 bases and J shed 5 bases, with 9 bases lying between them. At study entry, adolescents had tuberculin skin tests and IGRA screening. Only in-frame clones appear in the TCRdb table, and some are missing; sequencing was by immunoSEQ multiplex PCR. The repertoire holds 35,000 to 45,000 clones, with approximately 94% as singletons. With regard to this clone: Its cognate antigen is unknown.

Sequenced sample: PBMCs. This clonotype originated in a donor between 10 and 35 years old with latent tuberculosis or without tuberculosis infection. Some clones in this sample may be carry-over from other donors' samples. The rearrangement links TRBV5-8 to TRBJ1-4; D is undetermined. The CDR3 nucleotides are TGTGCCAGCAGCGTGAACATGAATGAAAAACTGTTTTTT. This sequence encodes CASSVNMNEKLFF.